This is a list of T cell receptor beta chains from one sample in a study of spatial heterogeneity in lung cancer. In TCRdb, the 5' RACE reads were re-called with MiXCR into one record per CDR3 protein. The sample has about 13,000 distinct CDR3 sequences; approximately 3.5% are singletons. Here the sequenced sample was PBMCs, taken at surgery. The receptors originated from a male donor with early-stage non-small cell lung cancer. Both conserved end residues are trimmed from each CDR3. The order of the fields is D gene, J gene, V gene, CDR3 protein. A D gene is named only where the DNA matches it firmly.

D gene: .; J gene: TRBJ1-1; V gene: TRBV24-1; CDR3 protein: ATSDGVNAF
D gene: .; J gene: TRBJ2-3; V gene: TRBV5-4; CDR3 protein: ASSLAAENTQY
D gene: TRBD2; J gene: TRBJ2-2; V gene: TRBV28; CDR3 protein: ASSLGGLAGGTGELF
D gene: .; J gene: TRBJ2-3; V gene: TRBV4-1; CDR3 protein: ASSQLPGVAITDTQY
D gene: .; J gene: TRBJ2-1; V gene: TRBV11-1; CDR3 protein: ASSLSGPTTNEQF
D gene: .; J gene: TRBJ2-7; V gene: TRBV12-3/TRBV12-4; CDR3 protein: ASGTPYEQY
D gene: TRBD2; J gene: TRBJ2-5; V gene: TRBV2; CDR3 protein: ASRGDYFQETQY
D gene: .; J gene: TRBJ2-1; V gene: TRBV20-1; CDR3 protein: SARVRGLVDPF
D gene: .; J gene: TRBJ1-2; V gene: TRBV7-9; CDR3 protein: ASSLGTASSLNYGYT
D gene: .; J gene: TRBJ2-7; V gene: TRBV3-1; CDR3 protein: ASSQRESSYEQY
D gene: .; J gene: TRBJ2-5; V gene: TRBV7-8; CDR3 protein: ASSPKPGQETQY
D gene: .; J gene: TRBJ1-1; V gene: TRBV2; CDR3 protein: ASRSTRGLEAF
D gene: TRBD2; J gene: TRBJ2-5; V gene: TRBV4-3; CDR3 protein: ASSQGLAGGETQY
D gene: .; J gene: TRBJ1-5; V gene: TRBV28; CDR3 protein: ASSLEGQQPQH
D gene: .; J gene: TRBJ2-2; V gene: TRBV20-1; CDR3 protein: SARVARGDITGELF
D gene: .; J gene: TRBJ1-1; V gene: TRBV20-1; CDR3 protein: SAGQSDEAF
D gene: .; J gene: TRBJ2-3; V gene: TRBV13; CDR3 protein: ASSPWGDTQY
D gene: TRBD2; J gene: TRBJ2-1; V gene: TRBV25-1; CDR3 protein: ASSSLGTEWGLATNEQF
D gene: .; J gene: TRBJ2-3; V gene: TRBV20-1; CDR3 protein: SAPGAGGGKTDTQY
D gene: TRBD1; J gene: TRBJ2-7; V gene: TRBV18; CDR3 protein: ASSQGQSYEQY
D gene: .; J gene: TRBJ2-4; V gene: TRBV18; CDR3 protein: ASSPIRGQQEKNIQY
D gene: TRBD1; J gene: TRBJ2-5; V gene: TRBV4-1; CDR3 protein: ASSQHPGQGGQETQY
D gene: .; J gene: TRBJ1-5; V gene: TRBV19; CDR3 protein: ASSWGVGDQPQH
D gene: TRBD2; J gene: TRBJ2-7; V gene: TRBV20-1; CDR3 protein: SARGTSGSESYEQY
D gene: .; J gene: TRBJ1-1; V gene: TRBV10-3; CDR3 protein: AISDPSRGRGTEAF
D gene: TRBD1; J gene: TRBJ2-3; V gene: TRBV18; CDR3 protein: ASSQTGTTDTQY
D gene: .; J gene: TRBJ2-7; V gene: TRBV25-1; CDR3 protein: ASSDPFSEQY
D gene: .; J gene: TRBJ2-7; V gene: TRBV7-8; CDR3 protein: ASSPRDSSYEQY
D gene: TRBD1; J gene: TRBJ1-2; V gene: TRBV11-2; CDR3 protein: ASSLGGTAYGYT
D gene: TRBD2; J gene: TRBJ2-5; V gene: TRBV3-1; CDR3 protein: ASSRRDYAETQY
D gene: .; J gene: TRBJ1-1; V gene: TRBV7-2; CDR3 protein: ASSSSQEGMNTEAF
D gene: .; J gene: TRBJ2-7; V gene: TRBV20-1; CDR3 protein: SAIALAYEQY
D gene: TRBD2; J gene: TRBJ2-5; V gene: TRBV20-1; CDR3 protein: SAREVSGGETQY
D gene: .; J gene: TRBJ1-1; V gene: TRBV29-1; CDR3 protein: SVGLRVPNTEAF
D gene: .; J gene: TRBJ2-1; V gene: TRBV6-1; CDR3 protein: ATAFGPTYNEQF
D gene: .; J gene: TRBJ2-3; V gene: TRBV6-5; CDR3 protein: ASSYPGTDTQY
D gene: .; J gene: TRBJ2-5; V gene: TRBV7-8; CDR3 protein: ASSLAAQVQD
D gene: .; J gene: TRBJ2-3; V gene: TRBV12-3/TRBV12-4; CDR3 protein: ASTQGSGTSTDTQY
D gene: .; J gene: TRBJ1-5; V gene: TRBV20-1; CDR3 protein: SASYPGLGYQPQH
D gene: TRBD2; J gene: TRBJ2-4; V gene: TRBV28; CDR3 protein: ASSPGLAGGRVKNIQY
D gene: .; J gene: TRBJ2-1; V gene: TRBV11-3; CDR3 protein: ASSPGHNEQF
D gene: .; J gene: TRBJ2-2; V gene: TRBV7-2; CDR3 protein: ASSANTGELF
D gene: .; J gene: TRBJ1-2; V gene: TRBV15; CDR3 protein: ATRPAELARWPNYGYT
D gene: .; J gene: TRBJ2-1; V gene: TRBV20-1; CDR3 protein: SATRGLDNEQF
D gene: .; J gene: TRBJ2-7; V gene: TRBV5-1; CDR3 protein: ASSLNYEQY
D gene: .; J gene: TRBJ2-3; V gene: TRBV9; CDR3 protein: ASSVGVTDTQY
D gene: .; J gene: TRBJ1-2; V gene: TRBV12-3/TRBV12-4; CDR3 protein: ASSSRGGTYGYT